Sequencing of this T cell receptor beta chain was carried out in a study of T cells in tumors and immune-related adverse events. CDR1 and CDR2 (germline): SGHVS, FQNEAQ. V was clipped by 5 bases and J by 5 bases, with 15 bases between them. The CDR3 is made up of 14 amino acids. The table came from immunoSEQ multiplex PCR; TCRdb's copy has only in-frame clones and leaves some out. The sample records about 22,000 clones, around nine tenths being singletons. The TCR originated in a female donor with metastatic renal cell carcinoma. The chain recombines TRBV7-8 with TRBJ2-5; D remains unclear. Sequences were derived from lymph node tissue, sampled from a patient treated with anti-PD-1 therapy. CDR3 nucleotide sequence: TGTGCCAGCAGCCCCCAGATGGCCGCGGAGACCCAGTACTTC. Translation gives CASSPQMAAETQYF.